The 15 T cell receptor beta chains below all came from one sample that was sequenced in a study of cytomegalovirus exposure and HLA in healthy donors. Both 60 Vbeta primers and 13 Jbeta primers went into the PCR. The table came from immunoSEQ multiplex PCR; TCRdb's copy has only in-frame clones and leaves some out. This sample yields under 200,000 clones, of which about 12% are seen a single time; approximately 8.3% belongs to the top ten. Source material: PBMCs. The receptors were gathered from a man aged 45-60 years in good health and CMV-seropositive.

This clone came up a few times. The chain joins TRBV6-5 to TRBJ1-2; 9 bases are shared with TRBD1. Trimming took 6 bases from V and 4 from J; bases not matched to a gene: 9. The CDR3 consists of 15 residues. Per germline, CDR1 MNHEY and CDR2 SVGAGI. Here the CDR3 DNA reads TGTGCCAGCAGGCGAACCGGGACAGGGCTCTATGGCTACACCTTC. This codes for CASRRTGTGLYGYTF.

This clone came up a few times. In the same sample, other DNA sequences code for this CDR3. The chain couples TRBV4-3 to TRBJ1-1; the match to TRBD1 covers 7 bases. Trimming took 1 base from V and 6 from J; bases not matched to a gene: 5. From germline, CDR1 is LGHNA and CDR2 YSLEER. The CDR3 loop spans 14 amino acids. CDR3: CASSQVNRGSEAFF. The CDR3 DNA sequence: TGCGCCAGCAGCCAAGTAAACAGGGGTTCTGAAGCTTTCTTT.

The V gene is TRBV4-1, the J gene TRBJ2-2; tentatively, D is TRBD2 (5 bases). With 0 bases removed from V and 1 base from J, the gap between germline ends came to 9 bases. Germline V gives CDR1 MGHRA, CDR2 YSYEKL. The CDR3 has 16 residues. CDR3 protein: CASSQEPGKNTGELFF. The CDR3 DNA reads TGCGCCAGCAGCCAAGAGCCGGGAAAGAACACCGGGGAGCTGTTTTTT.

The chain combines TRBV28 with TRBJ2-7; perhaps TRBD2 as D (6 bases). Germline CDR1 is MDHEN and CDR2 is SYDVKM. This CDR3 has 16 amino acids. The V end was cut by 6 bases, the J end by 4 bases, with 22 bases between. The DNA of the CDR3 is TGTGCCAGCAGGGCGACCGGGACTGGACCGTATTACGAGCAGTACGTC. This translates into CASRATGTGPYYEQYV.

The rearrangement joins TRBV5-1 to TRBJ2-5; TRBD1 matches 7 bases. The CDR3 runs to 14 residues. The V gene's germline CDR1 is SGHRS and CDR2 YFSETQ. Trimming at V came to 0 bases and at J to 5 bases, leaving 4 bases not matched to a gene. The CDR3 region has the DNA TGCGCCAGCAGCTTGGAGGGGGCCGGGGAGACCCAGTACTTC. It encodes CASSLEGAGETQYF.

DNA for the CDR3: TGCGCCAGCAGCTTGTGGGCAGGGGCCGCGAACACCGGGGAGCTGTTTTTT. This sequence encodes CASSLWAGAANTGELFF. The chain employs TRBV5-1 and TRBJ2-2, with a tentative D call TRBD1 (6 bases). V lost 1 base and J 0 bases, leaving 13 bases between the germline ends. The CDR3 is made up of 17 amino acids. CDR1 and CDR2 from the germline V gene are SGHRS and YFSETQ.

Turning to this clone: The sample carries other DNA sequences with the same CDR3. The chain is built from TRBV4-3 and TRBJ2-1; D unclear. This CDR3 contains 15 residues. The germline CDR1 and CDR2 sequences are LGHNA and YSLEER. V was shortened by 0 bases and J by 9 bases, with 15 bases between the two germline ends. CDR3 sequence reads: CASSQDRPPGGEQFF. CDR3 DNA: TGCGCCAGCAGCCAAGATCGCCCCCCCGGTGGTGAGCAGTTCTTC.

This chain links TRBV18 with TRBJ1-5; the match to TRBD1 covers 9 bases. The CDR3 spans 15 residues. The J segment lost 7 bases and the V segment lost 6 bases, leaving 10 bases of the junction unmatched. Germline CDR1 reads KGHSH; CDR2 reads LQKENI. The CDR3 reads CASSPTTQGAQPQHF. The DNA of the CDR3 is TGTGCCAGCTCGCCGACTACACAGGGGGCCCAGCCCCAGCATTTT.

This clone occurred a few times. The V call is TRBV28, the J call TRBJ1-4; 7 bases agree with TRBD1. Germline V gene lookup returns CDR1 MDHEN and CDR2 SYDVKM. This CDR3 is 15 amino acids long. With 6 bases clipped from V and 6 bases from J, the junction kept 10 bases outside the gene matches. CDR3 sequence: CASSPAGGGDEKLFF. The DNA for the CDR3 is TGTGCCAGCAGCCCTGCCGGAGGGGGCGATGAAAAACTGTTTTTT.

The sample holds a few counts of this clone. The rearrangement joins TRBV28 to TRBJ1-4; possibly TRBD1 for D (6 bases). Trimming left V 4 bases short and J 4 bases short, with 13 bases between. This CDR3 region has 15 residues. Germline V gene lookup returns CDR1 MDHEN and CDR2 SYDVKM. CDR3 residues: CASSSPGHHNEKLFF. The CDR3 DNA is TGTGCCAGCAGTTCTCCGGGACATCATAATGAAAAACTGTTTTTT. Looking up the rest from reference TRBV28 and TRBJ1-4 gives the full variable domain: DVKVTQSSRYLVKRTGEKVFLECVQDMDHENMFWYRQDPGLGLRLIYFSYDVKMKEKGDIPEGYSVSREKKERFSLILESASTNQTSMYLCASSSPGHHNEKLFFGSGTQLSVL.

This clone was observed a few times. The chain employs TRBV7-2 and TRBJ1-6; 10 bases line up with TRBD1. Germline CDR1 reads SGHTA; CDR2 reads FQGNSA. Trimming at V came to 4 bases and at J to 7 bases, leaving 4 bases not matched to a gene. The CDR3 is made up of 15 amino acids. CDR3 region: CASSYDRGQNSPLHF. The CDR3, as DNA: TGTGCCAGCAGCTATGACAGGGGGCAAAATTCACCCCTCCACTTT. The full variable domain, its missing parts supplied by reference TRBV7-2 and TRBJ1-6, is GAGVSQSPSNKVTEKGKDVELRCDPISGHTALYWYRQSLGQGLEFLIYFQGNSAPDKSGLPSDRFSAERTGGSVSTLTIQRTQQEDSAVYLCASSYDRGQNSPLHFGNGTRLTVT.

This clone was counted only a few times. The chain recombines TRBV7-2 with TRBJ1-5; tentatively, D is TRBD1 (5 bases). From germline, CDR1 is SGHTA and CDR2 FQGNSA. The length of the CDR3 is 14 residues. Trimming left V 7 bases short and J 2 bases short, with 12 bases between. The CDR3 is CASTRREGNQPQHF. CDR3 bases: TGTGCCAGCACCCGCAGGGAGGGCAATCAGCCCCAGCATTTT.

The chain is built from TRBV19 and TRBJ2-5; possible D gene TRBD1, 6 bases. Trimming shortened V by 4 bases and J by 6 bases, and 12 bases separated the two germline ends. This CDR3 comprises 13 residues. Germline-derived CDR1 and CDR2 are LNHDA and SQIVND (reference sequence). CDR3 sequence: CASSTAGVKTQYF. DNA for the CDR3: TGTGCCAGTAGTACCGCAGGGGTTAAGACCCAGTACTTC.

This clone showed up just a few times. The rearrangement joins TRBV29-1 to TRBJ1-1; D may be TRBD1 (5 bases). This CDR3 has 12 residues. CDR1 SQVTM and CDR2 ANQGSEA come from the germline V gene. Trimming cost V 7 bases and J 4 bases, with 13 bases left between them. CDR3 residues: CSGAAGPTEAFF. In DNA, the CDR3 is TGCAGCGGGGCAGCAGGGCCCACTGAAGCTTTCTTT.

This clone was counted between two and nine times. The CDR3 nucleotides are TGTGCCAGCAGTGAATTGGGACAGACCTATAGCAATCAGCCCCAGCATTTT. Translation gives CASSELGQTYSNQPQHF. The chain employs TRBV2 and TRBJ1-5, with 7 bases that match TRBD1. Germline-derived CDR1 and CDR2 are SNHLY and FYNNEI. V trimming: 2 bases; J trimming: 0 bases; junction bases outside the gene matches: 7. The CDR3 has 17 amino acids.